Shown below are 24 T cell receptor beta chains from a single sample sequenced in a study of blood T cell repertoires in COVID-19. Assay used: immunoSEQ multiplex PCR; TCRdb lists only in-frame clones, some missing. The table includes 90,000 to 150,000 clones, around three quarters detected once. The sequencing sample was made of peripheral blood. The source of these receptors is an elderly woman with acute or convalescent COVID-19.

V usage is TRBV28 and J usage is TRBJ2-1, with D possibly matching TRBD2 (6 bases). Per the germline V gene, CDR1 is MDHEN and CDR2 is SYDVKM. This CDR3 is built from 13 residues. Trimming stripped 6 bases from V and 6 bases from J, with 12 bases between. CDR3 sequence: CASRDYRVNEQFF. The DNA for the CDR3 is TGTGCCAGCAGGGACTATCGGGTCAATGAGCAGTTCTTC.

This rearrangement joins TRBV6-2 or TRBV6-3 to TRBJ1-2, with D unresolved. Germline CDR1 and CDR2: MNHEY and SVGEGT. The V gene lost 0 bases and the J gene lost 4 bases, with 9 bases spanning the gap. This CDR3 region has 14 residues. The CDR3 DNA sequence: TGTGCCAGCAGTTACTCGGGCAGGCCCTATGGCTACACCTTC. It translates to CASSYSGRPYGYTF.

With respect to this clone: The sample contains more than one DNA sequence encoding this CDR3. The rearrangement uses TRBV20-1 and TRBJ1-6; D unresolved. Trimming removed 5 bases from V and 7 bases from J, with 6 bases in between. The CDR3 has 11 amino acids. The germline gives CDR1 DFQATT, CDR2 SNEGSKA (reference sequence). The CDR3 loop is CSAGGNSPLHF. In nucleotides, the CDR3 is TGCAGTGCTGGCGGAAATTCACCCCTCCACTTT.

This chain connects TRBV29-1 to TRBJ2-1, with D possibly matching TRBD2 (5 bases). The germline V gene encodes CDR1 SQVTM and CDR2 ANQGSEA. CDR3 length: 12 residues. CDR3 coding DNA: TGCAGTGCGGCTGGGAGCTACAATGAGCAGTTCTTC. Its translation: CSAAGSYNEQFF.

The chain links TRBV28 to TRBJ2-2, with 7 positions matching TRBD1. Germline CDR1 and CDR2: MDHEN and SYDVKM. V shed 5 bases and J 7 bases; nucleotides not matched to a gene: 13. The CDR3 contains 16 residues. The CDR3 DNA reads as TGTGCCAGCAGTACCAGACAGGGATCTGTTAGCGGGGAGCTGTTTTTT. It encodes CASSTRQGSVSGELFF.

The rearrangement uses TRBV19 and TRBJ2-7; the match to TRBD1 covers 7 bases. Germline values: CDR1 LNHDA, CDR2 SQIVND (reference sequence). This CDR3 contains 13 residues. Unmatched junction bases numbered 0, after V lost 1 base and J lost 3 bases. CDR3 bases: TGTGCCAGTAGTATAGGGGACAGCTACGAGCAGTACTTC. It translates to CASSIGDSYEQYF.

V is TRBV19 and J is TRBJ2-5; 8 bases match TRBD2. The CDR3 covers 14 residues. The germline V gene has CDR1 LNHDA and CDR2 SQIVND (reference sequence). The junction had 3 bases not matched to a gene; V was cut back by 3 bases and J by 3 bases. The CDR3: CASSIGTSEETQYF. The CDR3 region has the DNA TGTGCCAGTAGTATCGGGACTAGTGAAGAGACCCAGTACTTC.

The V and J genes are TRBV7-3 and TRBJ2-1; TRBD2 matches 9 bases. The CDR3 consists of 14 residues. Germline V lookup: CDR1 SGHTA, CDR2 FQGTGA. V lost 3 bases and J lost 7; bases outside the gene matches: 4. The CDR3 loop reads CASSFTGLANEQFF. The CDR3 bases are TGTGCCAGCAGCTTTACGGGACTAGCTAATGAGCAGTTCTTC.

Here the CDR3 DNA reads TGCGCCAGCAGTCAATTTCCGGGACTAGCCACAGATACGCAGTATTTT. The encoded protein is CASSQFPGLATDTQYF. The chain combines TRBV4-1 with TRBJ2-3, with 9 bases identical to TRBD2. The CDR3 sequence is 16 residues long. Trimming removed 6 bases from V and 2 bases from J; junction bases left unmatched: 9. CDR1 is MGHRA, CDR2 YSYEKL, per germline.

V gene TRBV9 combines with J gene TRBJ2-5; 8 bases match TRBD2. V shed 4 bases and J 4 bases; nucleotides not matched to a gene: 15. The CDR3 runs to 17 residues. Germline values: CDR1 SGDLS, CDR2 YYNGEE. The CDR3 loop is CASSPRRVGGASETQYF. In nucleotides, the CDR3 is TGTGCCAGCAGCCCCCGGAGGGTCGGGGGGGCCTCAGAGACCCAGTACTTC.

As DNA, the CDR3 is TGTGCCAGCAGCTTAGGGACTAGCGGGAGTCTTGATGAGCAGTTCTTC. Protein product: CASSLGTSGSLDEQFF. The V gene is TRBV7-2, the J gene TRBJ2-1; 13 nucleotides line up with TRBD2. This CDR3 spans 16 amino acids. Germline V CDR1 and CDR2: SGHTA, FQGNSA. V lost 1 base to trimming and J lost 8 bases; unmatched junction nucleotides: 5.

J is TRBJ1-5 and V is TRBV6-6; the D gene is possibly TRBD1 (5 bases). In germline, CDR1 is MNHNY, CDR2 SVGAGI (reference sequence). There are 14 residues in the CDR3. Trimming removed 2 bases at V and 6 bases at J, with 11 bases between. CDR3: CASSYGQGGQPQHF. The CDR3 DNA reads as TGTGCCAGCAGTTACGGGCAGGGCGGTCAGCCCCAGCATTTT.

The CDR3 bases are TGTGCCAGCAGCCAAGGGGTAGCGGGGGCAAACACCGGGGAGCTGTTTTTT. It encodes CASSQGVAGANTGELFF. The rearrangement uses TRBV4-2 and TRBJ2-2, with TRBD2 matching over 9 bases. CDR3 length: 17 amino acids. Germline CDR1 is LGHNA and CDR2 is YNFKEQ. V was clipped by 1 base and J by 2 bases; unmatched bases: 5.

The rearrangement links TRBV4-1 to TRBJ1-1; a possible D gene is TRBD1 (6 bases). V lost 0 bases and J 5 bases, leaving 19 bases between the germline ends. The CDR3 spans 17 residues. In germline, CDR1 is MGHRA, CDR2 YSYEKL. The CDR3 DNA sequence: TGCGCCAGCAGCCAAGATCCCGGGGGGGGCCGGGAGACTGAAGCTTTCTTT. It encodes CASSQDPGGGRETEAFF.

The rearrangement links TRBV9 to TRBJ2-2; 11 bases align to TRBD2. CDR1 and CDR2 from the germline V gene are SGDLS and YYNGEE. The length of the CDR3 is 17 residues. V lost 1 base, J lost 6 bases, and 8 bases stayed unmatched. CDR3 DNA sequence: TGTGCCAGCAGCGTATACGGGACTAGCGGTATCGCCGGGGAGCTGTTTTTT. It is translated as CASSVYGTSGIAGELFF.

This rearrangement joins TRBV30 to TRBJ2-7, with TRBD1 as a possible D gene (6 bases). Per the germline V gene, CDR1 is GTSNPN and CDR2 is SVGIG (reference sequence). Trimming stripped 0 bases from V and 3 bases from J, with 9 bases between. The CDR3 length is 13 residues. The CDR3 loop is CAWSVQGFYEQYF. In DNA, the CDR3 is TGTGCCTGGAGTGTACAGGGATTCTACGAGCAGTACTTC. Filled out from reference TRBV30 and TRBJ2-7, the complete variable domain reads SQTIHQWPATLVQPVGSPLSLECTVEGTSNPNLYWYRQAAGRGLQLLFYSVGIGQISSEVPQNLSASRPQDRQFILSSKKLLLSDSGFYLCAWSVQGFYEQYFGPGTRLTVT.

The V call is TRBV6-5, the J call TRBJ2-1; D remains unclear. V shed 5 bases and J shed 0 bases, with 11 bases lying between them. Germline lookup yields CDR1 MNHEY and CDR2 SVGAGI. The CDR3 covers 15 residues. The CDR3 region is CASSTPGGSYNEQFF. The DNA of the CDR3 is TGTGCCAGCAGTACGCCGGGTGGCTCCTACAATGAGCAGTTCTTC.

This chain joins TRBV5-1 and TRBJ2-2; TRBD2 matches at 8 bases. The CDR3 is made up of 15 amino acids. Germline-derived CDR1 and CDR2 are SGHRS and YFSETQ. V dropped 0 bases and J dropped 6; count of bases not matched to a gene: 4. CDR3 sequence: CASSLALAGPGELFF. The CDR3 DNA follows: TGCGCCAGCAGCTTGGCGCTAGCGGGCCCCGGGGAGCTGTTTTTT.

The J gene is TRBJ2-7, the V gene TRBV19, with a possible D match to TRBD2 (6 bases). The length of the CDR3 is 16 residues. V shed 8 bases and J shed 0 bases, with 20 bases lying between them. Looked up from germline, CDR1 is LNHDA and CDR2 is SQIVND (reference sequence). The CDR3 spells CASQKAGTGDSYEQYF. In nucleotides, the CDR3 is TGTGCCAGTCAGAAGGCGGGGACGGGAGACTCCTACGAGCAGTACTTC.

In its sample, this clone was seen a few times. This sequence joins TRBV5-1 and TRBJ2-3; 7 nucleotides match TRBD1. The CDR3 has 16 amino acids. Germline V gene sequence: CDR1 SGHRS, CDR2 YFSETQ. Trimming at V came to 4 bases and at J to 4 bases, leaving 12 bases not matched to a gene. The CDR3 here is CASSRGDDRDADTQYF. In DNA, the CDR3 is TGCGCCAGCAGCCGCGGCGACGACAGGGATGCAGATACGCAGTATTTT. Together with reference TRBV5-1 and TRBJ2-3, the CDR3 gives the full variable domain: KAGVTQTPRYLIKTRGQQVTLSCSPISGHRSVSWYQQTPGQGLQFLFEYFSETQRNKGNFPGRFSGRQFSNSRSEMNVSTLELGDSALYLCASSRGDDRDADTQYFGPGTRLTVL.

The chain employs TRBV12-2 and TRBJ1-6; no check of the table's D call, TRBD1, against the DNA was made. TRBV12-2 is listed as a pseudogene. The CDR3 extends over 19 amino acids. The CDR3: CASRLAKGSSGEYLSPLHF. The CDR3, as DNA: TGTGCAAGTCGCTTAGCGAAAGGGTCCTCAGGGGAATATCTTTCACCCCTCCACTTT.

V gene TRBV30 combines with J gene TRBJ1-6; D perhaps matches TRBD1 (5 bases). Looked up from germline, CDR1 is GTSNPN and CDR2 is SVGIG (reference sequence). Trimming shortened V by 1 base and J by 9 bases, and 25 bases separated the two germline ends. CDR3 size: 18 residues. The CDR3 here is CAWSAPVRDTRRGSPLHF. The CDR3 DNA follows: TGTGCCTGGAGTGCCCCCGTCCGAGACACAAGAAGGGGTTCACCCCTCCACTTT.

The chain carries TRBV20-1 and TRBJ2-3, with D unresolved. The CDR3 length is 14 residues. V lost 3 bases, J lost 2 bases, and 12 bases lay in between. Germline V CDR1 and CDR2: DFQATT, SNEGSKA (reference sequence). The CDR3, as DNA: TGCAGTGCTAGTTACAATATCAACACAGATACGCAGTATTTT. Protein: CSASYNINTDTQYF.

The CDR3 sequence: CATSKGTDYTDTQYF. In DNA, the CDR3 is TGTGCCACCTCCAAGGGGACGGACTACACAGATACGCAGTATTTT. The V call is TRBV15, the J call TRBJ2-3; tentatively, D is TRBD2 (6 bases). V lost 8 bases and J lost 2, with 17 bases in between. Germline-derived CDR1 and CDR2 are LNHNV and YYDKDF (reference sequence). This CDR3 has 15 amino acids.